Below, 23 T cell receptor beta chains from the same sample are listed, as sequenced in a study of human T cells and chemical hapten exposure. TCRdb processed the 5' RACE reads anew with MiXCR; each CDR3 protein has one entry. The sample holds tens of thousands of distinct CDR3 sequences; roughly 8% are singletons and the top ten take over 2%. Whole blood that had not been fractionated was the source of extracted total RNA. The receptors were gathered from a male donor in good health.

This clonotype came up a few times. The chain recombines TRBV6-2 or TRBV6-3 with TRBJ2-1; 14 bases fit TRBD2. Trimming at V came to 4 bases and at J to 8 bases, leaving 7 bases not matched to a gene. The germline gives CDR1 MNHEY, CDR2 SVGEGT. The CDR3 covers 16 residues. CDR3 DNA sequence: TGTGCCAGCAGTTGGGGTGGGACTAGCGGGAGTGATGAGCAGTTCTTC. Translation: CASSWGGTSGSDEQFF.

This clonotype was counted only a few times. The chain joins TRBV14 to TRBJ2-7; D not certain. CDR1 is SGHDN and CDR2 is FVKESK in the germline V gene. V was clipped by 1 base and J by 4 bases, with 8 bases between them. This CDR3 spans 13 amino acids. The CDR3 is CASSQVPGYEQYF. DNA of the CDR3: TGTGCCAGCAGCCAAGTTCCGGGTTACGAGCAGTACTTC.

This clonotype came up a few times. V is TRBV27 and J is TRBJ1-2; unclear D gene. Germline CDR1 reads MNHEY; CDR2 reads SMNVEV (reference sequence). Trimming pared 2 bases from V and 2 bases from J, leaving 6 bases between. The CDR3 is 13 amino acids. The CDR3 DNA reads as TGTGCCAGCAGTTTAACACCGAACTATGGCTACACCTTC. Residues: CASSLTPNYGYTF.

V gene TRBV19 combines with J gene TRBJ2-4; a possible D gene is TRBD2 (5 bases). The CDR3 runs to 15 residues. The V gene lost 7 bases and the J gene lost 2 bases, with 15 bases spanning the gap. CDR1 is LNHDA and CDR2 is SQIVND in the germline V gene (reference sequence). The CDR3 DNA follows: TGTGCCAGTACCCCTCCGGGGTGGACCAAAAACATTCAGTACTTC. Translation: CASTPPGWTKNIQYF.

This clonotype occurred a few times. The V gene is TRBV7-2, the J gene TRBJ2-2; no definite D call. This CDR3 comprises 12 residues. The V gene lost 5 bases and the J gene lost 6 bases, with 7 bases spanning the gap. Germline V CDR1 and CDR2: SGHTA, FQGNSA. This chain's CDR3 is CASSPQSGELFF. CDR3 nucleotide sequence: TGTGCCAGCAGCCCACAGTCCGGGGAGCTGTTTTTT.

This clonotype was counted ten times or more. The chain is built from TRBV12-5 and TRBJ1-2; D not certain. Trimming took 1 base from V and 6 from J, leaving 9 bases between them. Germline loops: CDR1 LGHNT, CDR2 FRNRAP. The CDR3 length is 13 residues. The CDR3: CASGLGLRDGYTF. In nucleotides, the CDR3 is TGTGCTAGTGGTTTGGGACTACGGGATGGCTACACCTTC.

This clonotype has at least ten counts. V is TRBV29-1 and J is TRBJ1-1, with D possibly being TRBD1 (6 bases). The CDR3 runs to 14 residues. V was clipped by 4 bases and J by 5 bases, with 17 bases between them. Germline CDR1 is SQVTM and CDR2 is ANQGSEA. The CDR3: CSVAPQYRETEAFF. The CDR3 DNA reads TGCAGCGTTGCCCCACAGTACAGGGAGACTGAAGCTTTCTTT.

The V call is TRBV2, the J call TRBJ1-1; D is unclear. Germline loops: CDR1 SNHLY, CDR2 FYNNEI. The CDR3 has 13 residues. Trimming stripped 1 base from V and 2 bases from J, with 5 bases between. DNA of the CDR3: TGTGCCAGCAGTGAAGACAGAAACACTGAAGCTTTCTTT. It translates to CASSEDRNTEAFF.

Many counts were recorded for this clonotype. DNA for the CDR3: TGTGCCTGGAAAATCAGCGGGGCAGATACGCAGTATTTT. It encodes CAWKISGADTQYF. The chain is built from TRBV30 and TRBJ2-3, with 7 bases identical to TRBD2. CDR1 and CDR2 (germline): GTSNPN, SVGIG (reference sequence). The CDR3 loop spans 13 amino acids. Trimming removed 4 bases from V and 4 bases from J; junction bases left unmatched: 5.

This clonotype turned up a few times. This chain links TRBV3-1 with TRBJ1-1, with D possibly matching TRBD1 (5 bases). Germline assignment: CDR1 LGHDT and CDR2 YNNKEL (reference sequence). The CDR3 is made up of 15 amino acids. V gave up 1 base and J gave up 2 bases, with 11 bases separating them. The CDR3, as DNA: TGTGCCAGCAGCCAAGGAAGGGGCACCAACACTGAAGCTTTCTTT. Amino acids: CASSQGRGTNTEAFF.

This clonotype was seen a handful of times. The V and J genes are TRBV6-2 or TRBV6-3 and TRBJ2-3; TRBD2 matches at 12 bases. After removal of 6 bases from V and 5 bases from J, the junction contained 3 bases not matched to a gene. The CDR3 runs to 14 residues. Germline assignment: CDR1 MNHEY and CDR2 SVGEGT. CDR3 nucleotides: TGTGCCAGCAGGACTAGCGGGGGTGGAGATACGCAGTATTTT. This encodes CASRTSGGGDTQYF.

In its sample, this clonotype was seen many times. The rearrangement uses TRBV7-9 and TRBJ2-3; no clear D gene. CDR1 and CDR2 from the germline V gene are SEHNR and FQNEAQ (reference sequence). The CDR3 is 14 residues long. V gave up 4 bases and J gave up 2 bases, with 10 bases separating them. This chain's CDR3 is CASSSKAPTDTQYF. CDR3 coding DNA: TGTGCCAGCAGCTCTAAGGCCCCCACAGATACGCAGTATTTT.

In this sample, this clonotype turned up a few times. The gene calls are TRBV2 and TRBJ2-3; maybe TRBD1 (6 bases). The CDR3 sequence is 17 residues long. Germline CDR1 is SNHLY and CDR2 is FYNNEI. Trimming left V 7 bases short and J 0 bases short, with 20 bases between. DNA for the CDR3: TGTGCCAGCATCCGCAAGGACAGATTTTCTAGCACAGATACGCAGTATTTT. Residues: CASIRKDRFSSTDTQYF.

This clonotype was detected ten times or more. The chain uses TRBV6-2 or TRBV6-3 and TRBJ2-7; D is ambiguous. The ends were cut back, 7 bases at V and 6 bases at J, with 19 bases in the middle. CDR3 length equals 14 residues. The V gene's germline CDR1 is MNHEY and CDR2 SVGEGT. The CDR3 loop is CASTESPERGEQYF. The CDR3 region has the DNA TGTGCCAGCACCGAGAGTCCAGAAAGAGGCGAGCAGTACTTC.

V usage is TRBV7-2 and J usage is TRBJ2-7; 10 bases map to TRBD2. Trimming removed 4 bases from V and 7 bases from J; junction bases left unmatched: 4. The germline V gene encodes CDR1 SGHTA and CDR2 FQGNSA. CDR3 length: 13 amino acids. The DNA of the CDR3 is TGTGCCAGCAGCTCCCGGACTAGCGGTGAGCAGTACTTC. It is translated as CASSSRTSGEQYF.

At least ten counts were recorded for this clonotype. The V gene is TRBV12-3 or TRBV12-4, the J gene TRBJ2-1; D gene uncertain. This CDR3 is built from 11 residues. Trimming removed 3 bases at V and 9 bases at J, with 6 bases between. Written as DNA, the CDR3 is TGTGCCAGCAGTTTTCGCACTGAGCAGTTCTTC. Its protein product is CASSFRTEQFF.

The CDR3 nucleotides are TGCGCCAGCAGCCCGCGAGGGGGGAGCTCCAACACAGATACGCAGTATTTT. Residues: CASSPRGGSSNTDTQYF. This chain joins TRBV5-1 and TRBJ2-3; D is possibly TRBD1 or TRBD2 (6 bases each). Germline lookup yields CDR1 SGHRS and CDR2 YFSETQ. V dropped 4 bases and J dropped 2 bases, with 20 bases sitting between them. CDR3 length: 17 residues.

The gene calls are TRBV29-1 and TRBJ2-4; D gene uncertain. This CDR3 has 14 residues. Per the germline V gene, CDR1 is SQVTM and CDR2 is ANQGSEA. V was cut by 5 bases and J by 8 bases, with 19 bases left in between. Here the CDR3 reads CSVKDLGLRDIQYF. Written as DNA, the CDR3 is TGCAGCGTTAAGGATTTAGGATTACGCGACATTCAGTACTTC.

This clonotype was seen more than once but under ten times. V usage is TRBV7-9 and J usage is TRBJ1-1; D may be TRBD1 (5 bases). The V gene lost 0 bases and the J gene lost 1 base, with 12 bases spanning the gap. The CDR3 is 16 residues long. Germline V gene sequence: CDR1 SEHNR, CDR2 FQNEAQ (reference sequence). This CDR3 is CASSLAKDTQNTEAFF. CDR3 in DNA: TGTGCCAGCAGCTTAGCGAAGGACACTCAGAACACTGAAGCTTTCTTT.

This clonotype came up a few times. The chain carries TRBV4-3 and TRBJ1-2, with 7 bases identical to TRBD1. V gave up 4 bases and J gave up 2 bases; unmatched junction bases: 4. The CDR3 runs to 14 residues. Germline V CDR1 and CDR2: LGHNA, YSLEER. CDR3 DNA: TGCGCCAGCAGCCCCGGGACAGCGAACTATGGCTACACCTTC. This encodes CASSPGTANYGYTF.

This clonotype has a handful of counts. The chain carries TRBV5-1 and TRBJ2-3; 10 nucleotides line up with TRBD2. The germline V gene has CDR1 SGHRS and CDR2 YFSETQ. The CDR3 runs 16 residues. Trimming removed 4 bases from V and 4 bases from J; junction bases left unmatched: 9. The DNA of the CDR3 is TGCGCCAGCAGCCTGGAGGTCAGCGGGAGGGCAGATACGCAGTATTTT. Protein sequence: CASSLEVSGRADTQYF.

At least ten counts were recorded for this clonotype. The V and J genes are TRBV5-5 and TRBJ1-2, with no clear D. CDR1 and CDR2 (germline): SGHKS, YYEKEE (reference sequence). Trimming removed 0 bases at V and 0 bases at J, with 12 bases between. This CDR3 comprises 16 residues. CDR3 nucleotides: TGTGCCAGCAGCTTGGGAGGTCTCGGCCCTAACTATGGCTACACCTTC. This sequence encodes CASSLGGLGPNYGYTF.

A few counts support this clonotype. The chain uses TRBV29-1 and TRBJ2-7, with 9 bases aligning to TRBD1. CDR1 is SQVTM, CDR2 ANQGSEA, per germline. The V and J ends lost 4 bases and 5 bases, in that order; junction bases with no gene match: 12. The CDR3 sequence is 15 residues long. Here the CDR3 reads CSVAEGTGSSNEQYF. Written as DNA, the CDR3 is TGCAGCGTTGCAGAGGGGACAGGGAGTTCGAACGAGCAGTACTTC.